The source of this TCR beta chain is a study of OX40 agonist ivuxolimab in advanced cancers. Background on the study: The drug used for patients, ivuxolimab, was an agonistic anti-OX40 (CD134) antibody.

A note on this clone: The target antigen is unknown.

Study-level results: Also present in some nonresponders was a low level of normalized T-cell clonal expansion.

Clones were sequenced by immunoSEQ multiplex PCR, and TCRdb holds only the in-frame ones, with some missing. Seen here are tens of thousands of clones, about 81% observed once, and the top ten hold around 7%. This CDR3 region has 13 residues. CDR1 LNHDA and CDR2 SQIVND come from the germline V gene (reference sequence). Trimming took 4 bases from V and 0 from J, leaving 6 bases between them. Blood got drawn at baseline, again on cycle 4 day 1, and then on cycle 7 day 1. The chain employs TRBV19 and TRBJ1-1; D is perhaps TRBD1 (5 bases). Sequencing was performed on CD4+ or CD8+ T cells sorted from blood, taken in a trial of the OX40 agonist ivuxolimab. This receptor was obtained from an adult with an advanced solid tumor such as melanoma, head and neck, liver or kidney cancer. In DNA form, the CDR3 reads TGTGCCAGTAGTACGACAGTGAACACTGAAGCTTTCTTT. Translation: CASSTTVNTEAFF.